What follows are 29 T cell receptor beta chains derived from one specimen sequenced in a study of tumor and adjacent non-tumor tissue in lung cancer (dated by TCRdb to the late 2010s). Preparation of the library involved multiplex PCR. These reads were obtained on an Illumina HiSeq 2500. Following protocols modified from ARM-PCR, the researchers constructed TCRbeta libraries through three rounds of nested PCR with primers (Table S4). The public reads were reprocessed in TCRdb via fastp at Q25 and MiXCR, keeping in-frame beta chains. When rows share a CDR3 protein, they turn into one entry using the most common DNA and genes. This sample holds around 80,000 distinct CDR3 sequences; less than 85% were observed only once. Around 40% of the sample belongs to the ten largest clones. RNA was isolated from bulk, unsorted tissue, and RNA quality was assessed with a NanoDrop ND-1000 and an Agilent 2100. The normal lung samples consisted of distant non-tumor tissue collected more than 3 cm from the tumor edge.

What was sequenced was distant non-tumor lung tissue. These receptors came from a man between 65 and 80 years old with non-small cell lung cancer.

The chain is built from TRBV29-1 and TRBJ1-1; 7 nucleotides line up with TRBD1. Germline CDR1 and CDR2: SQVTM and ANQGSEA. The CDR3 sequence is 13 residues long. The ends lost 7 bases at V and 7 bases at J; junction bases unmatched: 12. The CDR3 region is CSDRGYANNEAFF. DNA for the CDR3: TGCAGCGACAGGGGTTATGCGAATAATGAAGCTTTCTTT.

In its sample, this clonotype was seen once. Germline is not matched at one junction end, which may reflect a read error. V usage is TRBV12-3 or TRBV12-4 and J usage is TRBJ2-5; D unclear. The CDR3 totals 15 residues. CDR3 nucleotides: TGTGCCAGCAGTTTTATAGGAGCCGAGGAAGAGGCCCAGTATTTC. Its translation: CASSFIGAEEEAQYF.

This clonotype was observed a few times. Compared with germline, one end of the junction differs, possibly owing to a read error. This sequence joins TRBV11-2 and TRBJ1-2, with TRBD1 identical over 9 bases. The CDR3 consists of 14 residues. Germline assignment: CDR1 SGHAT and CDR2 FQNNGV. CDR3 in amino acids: CASSPTGGTYGYIF. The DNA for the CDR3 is TGTGCCAGCAGCCCGACAGGGGGTACCTATGGATACATCTTC.

In DNA, the CDR3 is TGCGCCAGCAGCCTAGAAAGCGGGTGGGCTGAAAAACTGTTTTTT. Translating gives CASSLESGWAEKLFF. The rearrangement joins TRBV4-1 to TRBJ1-4; D remains ambiguous. Germline CDR1 is MGHRA and CDR2 is YSYEKL. V dropped 4 bases and J dropped 7 bases, with 16 bases sitting between them. CDR3 length: 15 residues.

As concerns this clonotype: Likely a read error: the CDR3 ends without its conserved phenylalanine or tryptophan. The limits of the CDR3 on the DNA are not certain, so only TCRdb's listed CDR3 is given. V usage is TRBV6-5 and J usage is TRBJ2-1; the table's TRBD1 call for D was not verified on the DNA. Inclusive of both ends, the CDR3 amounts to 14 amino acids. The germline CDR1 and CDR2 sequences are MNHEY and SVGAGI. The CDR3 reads CASNYRDPGPEDWS.

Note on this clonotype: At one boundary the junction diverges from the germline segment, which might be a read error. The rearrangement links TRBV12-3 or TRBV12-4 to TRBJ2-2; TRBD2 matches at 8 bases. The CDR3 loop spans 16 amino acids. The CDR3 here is CAGSSFSGEGTGELFF. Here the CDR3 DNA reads TGTGCCGGCAGCTCTTTTAGCGGGGAGGGCACCGGGGAGCTGTTTTTT.

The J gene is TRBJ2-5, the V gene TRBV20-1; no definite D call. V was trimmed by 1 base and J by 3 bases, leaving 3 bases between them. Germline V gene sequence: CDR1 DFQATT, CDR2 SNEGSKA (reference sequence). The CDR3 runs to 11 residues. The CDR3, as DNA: TGCAGTGCTAGAGTAAAAGAGACCCAGTACTTC. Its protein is CSARVKETQYF.

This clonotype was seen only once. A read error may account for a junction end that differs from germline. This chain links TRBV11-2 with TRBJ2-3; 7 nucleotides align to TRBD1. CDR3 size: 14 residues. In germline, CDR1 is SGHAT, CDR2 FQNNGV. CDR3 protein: CVSCSQGFSDMQYF. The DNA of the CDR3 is TGTGTCAGCTGCTCACAGGGGTTCTCAGATATGCAGTATTTT.

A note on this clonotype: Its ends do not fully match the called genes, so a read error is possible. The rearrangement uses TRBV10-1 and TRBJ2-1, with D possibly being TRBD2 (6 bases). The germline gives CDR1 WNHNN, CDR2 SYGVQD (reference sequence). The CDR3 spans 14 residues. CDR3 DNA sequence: TGCGCCAGCAGTCCGGGGGACTCCTACAATGAGCTGTTCTTC. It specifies CASSPGDSYNELFF.

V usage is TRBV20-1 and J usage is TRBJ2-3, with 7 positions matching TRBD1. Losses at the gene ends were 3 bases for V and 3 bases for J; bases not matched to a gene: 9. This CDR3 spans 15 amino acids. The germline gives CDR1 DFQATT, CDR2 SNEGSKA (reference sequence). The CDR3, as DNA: TGCAGTGCTAGTCGGCCGGGACAGTTGACAGATACGCAGTATTTT. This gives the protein CSASRPGQLTDTQYF.

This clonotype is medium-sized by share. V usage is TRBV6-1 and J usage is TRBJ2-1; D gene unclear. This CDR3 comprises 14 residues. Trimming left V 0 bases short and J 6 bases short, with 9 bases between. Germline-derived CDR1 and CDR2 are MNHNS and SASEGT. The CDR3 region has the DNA TGTGCCAGCAGTGAAGCGGCAGGAAGCAATGAGCAGTTCTTC. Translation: CASSEAAGSNEQFF.

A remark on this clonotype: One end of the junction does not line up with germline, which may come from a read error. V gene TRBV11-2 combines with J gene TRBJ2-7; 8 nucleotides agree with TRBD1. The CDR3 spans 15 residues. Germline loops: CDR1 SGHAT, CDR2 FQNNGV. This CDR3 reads CASSLDQGAPYERYF. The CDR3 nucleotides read TGTGCAAGCAGCTTAGACCAGGGGGCCCCCTACGAGCGGTACTTC.

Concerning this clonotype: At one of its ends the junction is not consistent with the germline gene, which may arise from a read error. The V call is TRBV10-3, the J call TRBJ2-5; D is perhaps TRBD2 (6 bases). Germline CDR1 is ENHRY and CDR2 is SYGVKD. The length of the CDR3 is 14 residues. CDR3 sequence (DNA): TGTGCCATCAGTGACTCCGGGACTCAAGAGATCCAGTACTTC. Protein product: CAISDSGTQEIQYF.

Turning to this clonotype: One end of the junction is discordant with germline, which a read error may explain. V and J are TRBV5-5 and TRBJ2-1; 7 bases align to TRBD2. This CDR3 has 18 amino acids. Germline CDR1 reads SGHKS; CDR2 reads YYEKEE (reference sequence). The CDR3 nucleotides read TGTGCCAGCAGCTTGGCGGGACTATCGGGAGATACCTACAATGAGCAGCTCTTC. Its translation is CASSLAGLSGDTYNEQLF. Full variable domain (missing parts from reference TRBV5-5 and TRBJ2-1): DAGVTQSPTHLIKTRGQQVTLRCSPISGHKSVSWYQQVLGQGPQFIFQYYEKEERGRGNFPDRFSARQFPNYSSELNVNALLLGDSALYLCASSLAGLSGDTYNEQLFGPGTRLTVL.

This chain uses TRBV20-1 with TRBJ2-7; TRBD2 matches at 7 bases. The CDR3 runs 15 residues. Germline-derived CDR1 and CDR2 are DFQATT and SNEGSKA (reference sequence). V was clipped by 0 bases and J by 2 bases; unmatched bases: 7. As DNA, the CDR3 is TGCAGTGCTAGAGAAAGCGGGATAGTGCCCTACGAGCAGTACTTC. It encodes CSARESGIVPYEQYF.

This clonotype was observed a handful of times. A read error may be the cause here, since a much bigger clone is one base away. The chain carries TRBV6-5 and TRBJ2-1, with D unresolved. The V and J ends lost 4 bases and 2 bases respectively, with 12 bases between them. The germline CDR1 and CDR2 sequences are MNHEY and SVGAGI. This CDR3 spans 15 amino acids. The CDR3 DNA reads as TGTGCCAGCAGTTGCTCGACTGGTCCCTACAATGAGCAGTTCTTC. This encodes CASSCSTGPYNEQFF.

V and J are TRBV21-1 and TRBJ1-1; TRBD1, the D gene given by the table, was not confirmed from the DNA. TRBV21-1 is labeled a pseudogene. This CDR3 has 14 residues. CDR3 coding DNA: TGTGTCAGCAGCCAAATGGGCACCGGGCCTGAAGCTTTCTTT. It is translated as CVSSQMGTGPEAFF.

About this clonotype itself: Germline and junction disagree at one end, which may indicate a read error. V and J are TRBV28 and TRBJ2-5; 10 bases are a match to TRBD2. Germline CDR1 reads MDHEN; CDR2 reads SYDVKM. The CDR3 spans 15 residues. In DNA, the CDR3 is TGTGCCAACAGTCCCCGGTTAGCGGGAGGAGAGACCCAGTACTTC. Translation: CANSPRLAGGETQYF. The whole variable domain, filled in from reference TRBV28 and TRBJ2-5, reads DVKVTQSSRYLVKRTGEKVFLECVQDMDHENMFWYRQDPGLGLRLIYFSYDVKMKEKGDIPEGYSVSREKKERFSLILESASTNQTSMYLCANSPRLAGGETQYFGPGTRLLVL.

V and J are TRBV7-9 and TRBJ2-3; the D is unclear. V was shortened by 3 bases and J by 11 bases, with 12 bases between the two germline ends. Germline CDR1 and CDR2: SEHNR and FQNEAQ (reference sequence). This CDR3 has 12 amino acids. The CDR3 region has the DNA TGTGCCAGCAGCTTCCCCCGTGATGTGCAGTATTTT. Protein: CASSFPRDVQYF.

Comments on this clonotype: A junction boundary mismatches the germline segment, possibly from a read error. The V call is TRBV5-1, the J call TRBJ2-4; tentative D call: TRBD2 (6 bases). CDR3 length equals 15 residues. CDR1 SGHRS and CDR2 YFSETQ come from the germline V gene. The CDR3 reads CVSSSDGGGINIQYF. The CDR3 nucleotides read TGCGTCAGCAGCTCGGACGGCGGAGGGATAAACATTCAGTACTTC.

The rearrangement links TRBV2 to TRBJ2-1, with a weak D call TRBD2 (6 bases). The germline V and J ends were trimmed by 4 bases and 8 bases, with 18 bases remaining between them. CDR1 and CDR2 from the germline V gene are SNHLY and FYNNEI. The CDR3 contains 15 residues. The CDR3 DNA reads TGTGCCAGCAGTGTTATGTGGGGGGTAGGAGATGAGCAGTTCTTC. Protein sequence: CASSVMWGVGDEQFF.

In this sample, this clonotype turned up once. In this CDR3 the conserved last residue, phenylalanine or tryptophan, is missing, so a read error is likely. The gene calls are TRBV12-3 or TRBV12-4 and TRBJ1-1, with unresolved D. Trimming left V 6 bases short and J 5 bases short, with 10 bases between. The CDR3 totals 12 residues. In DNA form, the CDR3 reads TGTGCCAGCAGGGGTTCCTCAACTGAAGCTTTCGTT. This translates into CASRGSSTEAFV.

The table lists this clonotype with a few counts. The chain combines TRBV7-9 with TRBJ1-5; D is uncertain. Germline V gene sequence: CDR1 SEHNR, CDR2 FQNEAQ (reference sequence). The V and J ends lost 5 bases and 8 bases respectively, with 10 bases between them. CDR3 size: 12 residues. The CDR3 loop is CASSPSYKPQHF. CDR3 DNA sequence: TGTGCCAGCAGCCCTTCCTATAAGCCCCAGCATTTT.

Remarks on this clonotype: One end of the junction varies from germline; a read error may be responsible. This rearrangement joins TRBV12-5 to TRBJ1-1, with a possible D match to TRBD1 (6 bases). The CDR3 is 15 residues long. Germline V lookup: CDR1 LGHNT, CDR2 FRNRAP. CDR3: CASRHGTPNNKEALF. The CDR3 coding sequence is TGTGCTAGTCGACACGGGACACCCAACAACAAGGAAGCTTTATTT.

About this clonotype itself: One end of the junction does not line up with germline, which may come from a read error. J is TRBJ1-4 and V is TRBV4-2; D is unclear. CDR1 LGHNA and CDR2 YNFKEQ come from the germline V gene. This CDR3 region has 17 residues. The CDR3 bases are TGTGTCAGCAGCCAAGTTCCGTTGGAGGTAGCTAATGAAAAACTGTTTTTT. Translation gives CVSSQVPLEVANEKLFF.

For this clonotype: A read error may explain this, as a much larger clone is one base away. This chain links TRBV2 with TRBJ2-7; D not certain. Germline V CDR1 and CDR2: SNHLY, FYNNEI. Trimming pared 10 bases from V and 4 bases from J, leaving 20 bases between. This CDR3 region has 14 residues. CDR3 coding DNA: TGTGCCACGACCGAAGACTGGTTTGATTACGAGCAGTACTTC. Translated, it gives CATTEDWFDYEQYF.

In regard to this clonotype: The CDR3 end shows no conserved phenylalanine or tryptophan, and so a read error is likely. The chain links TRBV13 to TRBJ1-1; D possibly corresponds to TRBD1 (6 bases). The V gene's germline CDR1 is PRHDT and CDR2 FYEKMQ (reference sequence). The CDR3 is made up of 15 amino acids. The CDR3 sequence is CASSPVTGSNTEAFI. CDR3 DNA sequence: TGTGCGAGCAGCCCTGTGACAGGTTCGAACACTGAAGCTTTCATT.

The CDR3 DNA follows: TGTGCCAGCAGTATCCTAGTCGAGAACACTGAAGCTTTCTTT. Its translation is CASSILVENTEAFF. This sequence joins TRBV6-5 and TRBJ1-1; D gene uncertain. The V end lost 5 bases, the J end lost 1 base, and 11 bases lay between the germline ends. The CDR3 consists of 14 residues. CDR1 and CDR2 from the germline V gene are MNHEY and SVGAGI.

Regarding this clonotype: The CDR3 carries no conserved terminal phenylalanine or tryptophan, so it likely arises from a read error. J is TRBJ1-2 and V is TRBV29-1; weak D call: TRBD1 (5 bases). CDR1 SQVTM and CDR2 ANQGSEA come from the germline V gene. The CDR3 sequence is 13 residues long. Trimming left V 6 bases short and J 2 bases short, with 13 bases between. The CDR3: CSVQVTGNYGYTL. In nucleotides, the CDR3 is TGCAGCGTACAGGTGACGGGGAACTATGGCTACACCCTC.